The 21 T cell receptor beta chains below come from one sample, sequenced in a study of Graves' ophthalmopathy and Graves' hyperthyroidism (dated by TCRdb to between 2018 and 2020). Sequenced using an Illumina HiSeq 2000. TCR beta CDR3 regions were amplified from RNA transcripts for repertoire sequencing. A first-round RT-PCR used HTBI primers with the Qiagen OneStep RT-PCR kit, followed by a second-round multiplex PCR, size selection and purification. Clones were called with MiXCR by TCRdb after fastp trimmed the public reads at Q25, and only in-frame beta chains were retained. All rows with the same CDR3 protein become a single entry with the most common DNA and genes. The sample table records about 380,000 distinct CDR3 sequences; just over 15% of these occur just once. Jointly, the top ten make up around 7% of the sample. The material sequenced was peripheral blood. The receptors stem from a woman in her late teens or twenties with stable Graves' hyperthyroidism. Donor details come from another sample of the same person, matched by shared clones.

This clonotype was seen many times. Relative to the germline gene, one junction end is altered; a read error may explain this. The chain employs TRBV7-3 and TRBJ2-4, with a possible D match to TRBD1 (6 bases). Germline V gene data show CDR1 as SGHTA and CDR2 as FQGTGA. This CDR3 spans 15 amino acids. CDR3 coding DNA: TGTGCCAGCAGCATCTCTGGGGGAAGTGGGGACATTAAGTACTTC. Protein sequence: CASSISGGSGDIKYF.

Many counts were recorded for this clonotype. V gene TRBV2 combines with J gene TRBJ1-1, with TRBD1 as a possible D gene (5 bases). Germline V gene data show CDR1 as SNHLY and CDR2 as FYNNEI. CDR3 length: 11 amino acids. Trimming cost V 8 bases and J 3 bases, with 7 bases left between them. In DNA form, the CDR3 reads TGTGCCAGCGTGGGGGACACTGAAGCTTTCTTT. Its translation: CASVGDTEAFF.

This clonotype was seen many times. The V and J genes are TRBV12-3 or TRBV12-4 and TRBJ1-5; the D gene is possibly TRBD1 (5 bases). This CDR3 is built from 12 residues. Trimming removed 1 base at V and 7 bases at J, with 5 bases between. Here the CDR3 reads CASSLGGQPQHF. Here the CDR3 DNA reads TGTGCCAGCAGTTTAGGGGGGCAGCCCCAGCATTTT.

The J gene is TRBJ1-1, the V gene TRBV20-1; D is unclear. Germline V gene sequence: CDR1 DFQATT, CDR2 SNEGSKA (reference sequence). The CDR3 totals 14 residues. The CDR3 sequence is CSSKLVFAGTEAFF. The CDR3 bases are TGCAGCTCGAAATTAGTTTTTGCGGGCACTGAAGCTTTCTTT.

In its sample, this clonotype was seen many times. V gene TRBV6-1 combines with J gene TRBJ2-5, with 10 bases fitting TRBD2. CDR1 and CDR2 (germline): MNHNS, SASEGT. There are 16 residues in the CDR3. V was clipped by 8 bases and J by 5 bases; unmatched bases: 14. CDR3 sequence reads: CASLHYGTSDMETQYF. The DNA for the CDR3 is TGTGCCAGCCTCCACTACGGGACTAGCGATATGGAGACCCAGTACTTC.

This chain uses TRBV28 with TRBJ2-7, with D uncertain. Germline V gene lookup returns CDR1 MDHEN and CDR2 SYDVKM. V was cut by 2 bases and J by 3 bases, with 11 bases left in between. CDR3 size: 14 residues. CDR3 DNA: TGTGCCAGCAGTTTACGTGGGTCCCTCTACGAGCAGTACTTC. Translation: CASSLRGSLYEQYF.

There are many counts of this clonotype. The CDR3 spells CASSRQSYHYGYTF. CDR3 DNA: TGTGCCAGCAGCCGACAGTCGTATCACTATGGCTACACCTTC. V is TRBV12-3 or TRBV12-4 and J is TRBJ1-2; D perhaps matches TRBD1 (5 bases). The V end was cut by 6 bases, the J end by 3 bases, with 14 bases between. The CDR3 is made up of 14 amino acids.

This clonotype has a handful of counts. The chain is built from TRBV12-5 and TRBJ2-6, with a possible D match to TRBD2 (7 bases). Trimming removed 6 bases at V and 2 bases at J, with 20 bases between. This CDR3 is 18 amino acids long. Germline lookup yields CDR1 LGHNT and CDR2 FRNRAP. The CDR3 region is CASGPLDGGRAGANVLTF. Written as DNA, the CDR3 is TGTGCTAGTGGCCCGCTCGACGGGGGGCGCGCTGGGGCCAACGTCCTGACTTTC. Based on the CDR3 plus reference TRBV12-5 and TRBJ2-6, the full variable domain is DARVTQTPRHKVTEMGQEVTMRCQPILGHNTVFWYRQTMMQGLELLAYFRNRAPLDDSGMPKDRFSAEMPDATLATLKIQPSEPRDSAVYFCASGPLDGGRAGANVLTFGAGSRLTVL.

This clonotype was recorded a few times. V usage is TRBV2 and J usage is TRBJ2-2; D gene ambiguous. CDR1 and CDR2 (germline): SNHLY, FYNNEI. The V end lost 7 bases, the J end lost 0 bases, and 6 bases lay between the germline ends. This CDR3 comprises 13 residues. The chain's CDR3 is CASTITNTGELFF. CDR3 nucleotides: TGTGCCAGCACCATTACGAACACCGGGGAGCTGTTTTTT.

This clonotype showed up just a few times. The chain uses TRBV6-2 or TRBV6-3 and TRBJ2-7; 8 bases line up with TRBD2. This CDR3 spans 13 amino acids. CDR1 and CDR2 from the germline V gene are MNHEY and SVGEGT. V dropped 5 bases and J dropped 7; count of bases not matched to a gene: 7. DNA of the CDR3: TGTGCCAGCAGTCGTAGCGGGGTAAAGGAGCAGTACTTC. Residues: CASSRSGVKEQYF.

This clonotype was counted between two and nine times. The chain carries TRBV7-8 and TRBJ2-7; 9 nucleotides match TRBD2. Looked up from germline, CDR1 is SGHVS and CDR2 is FQNEAQ. V lost 4 bases, J lost 2 bases, and 6 bases stayed unmatched. The CDR3 is 15 residues long. The CDR3 sequence: CASSSQTSGPYEQYF. The CDR3 DNA reads as TGTGCCAGCAGCTCCCAGACTAGCGGACCCTACGAGCAGTACTTC. Based on the CDR3 plus reference TRBV7-8 and TRBJ2-7, the full variable domain is GAGVSQSPRYKVAKRGQDVALRCDPISGHVSLFWYQQALGQGPEFLTYFQNEAQLDKSGLPSDRFFAERPEGSVSTLKIQRTQQEDSAVYLCASSSQTSGPYEQYFGPGTRLTVT.

This chain connects TRBV2 to TRBJ2-1; TRBD2 is a possible D gene (5 bases). CDR1 is SNHLY and CDR2 is FYNNEI in the germline V gene. Trimming took 6 bases from V and 8 from J, leaving 8 bases between them. The CDR3 spans 11 residues. In nucleotides, the CDR3 is TGTGCCAGCAGAGAGGGTTATGAGCAGTTCTTC. This sequence encodes CASREGYEQFF.

There are a few counts of this clonotype. A read error may explain this, as a much larger clone is one base away. The CDR3 DNA is TGTGCCAGCAGCCCATGGGACAGCTACGAGCAGTACTTC. Its protein is CASSPWDSYEQYF. This sequence joins TRBV6-4 and TRBJ2-7, with 7 bases identical to TRBD1. Germline CDR1 reads MRHNA; CDR2 reads SNTAGT. The CDR3 spans 13 residues. V was pared by 6 bases and J by 3 bases, with 5 bases of the junction left unmatched.

V usage is TRBV6-1 and J usage is TRBJ2-2; TRBD1 matches at 8 bases. After removal of 5 bases from V and 5 bases from J, the junction contained 10 bases not matched to a gene. There are 16 residues in the CDR3. Looked up from germline, CDR1 is MNHNS and CDR2 is SASEGT. In DNA, the CDR3 is TGTGCCAGCAGTCCCTTTGGCAGGGGGCGTACCGGGGAGCTGTTTTTT. This gives the protein CASSPFGRGRTGELFF.

This clonotype was counted a few times. J is TRBJ1-1 and V is TRBV7-2; D is ambiguous. The CDR3 is 14 amino acids. Germline V gene lookup returns CDR1 SGHTA and CDR2 FQGNSA. V was cut by 0 bases and J by 1 base, with 6 bases left in between. In DNA, the CDR3 is TGTGCCAGCAGCTTAGCAGTTACGAACACTGAAGCTTTCTTT. Its translation is CASSLAVTNTEAFF.

The sample holds many counts of this clonotype. The chain links TRBV20-1 to TRBJ1-2; D unresolved. CDR1 is DFQATT and CDR2 is SNEGSKA in the germline V gene (reference sequence). The CDR3 extends over 14 amino acids. The ends were cut back, 0 bases at V and 4 bases at J, with 12 bases in the middle. This CDR3 is CSARDGSVPYGYTF. The CDR3 region has the DNA TGCAGTGCTAGAGATGGGTCAGTCCCCTATGGCTACACCTTC.

Only a few counts were recorded for this clonotype. V usage is TRBV4-1 and J usage is TRBJ1-1, with D unclear. V dropped 4 bases and J dropped 11 bases, with 17 bases sitting between them. The CDR3 spans 13 residues. Germline V CDR1 and CDR2: MGHRA, YSYEKL. CDR3 protein: CASSPGPGQRAFF. CDR3 nucleotide sequence: TGCGCCAGCAGCCCTGGGCCCGGGCAGCGGGCTTTCTTT.

In this sample, this clonotype turned up a few times. J is TRBJ2-5 and V is TRBV24-1, with a weak D call TRBD2 (6 bases). Germline loops: CDR1 KGHDR, CDR2 SFDVKD. Trimming shortened V by 3 bases and J by 2 bases, and 12 bases separated the two germline ends. The CDR3 is 15 amino acids. CDR3: CATSDPGTYQETQYF. CDR3 nucleotides: TGTGCCACCAGTGATCCCGGGACTTATCAAGAGACCCAGTACTTC.

Many counts were recorded for this clonotype. V gene TRBV19 combines with J gene TRBJ2-7; D gene ambiguous. The CDR3 length is 13 residues. Germline V gene data show CDR1 as LNHDA and CDR2 as SQIVND (reference sequence). V lost 3 bases and J lost 3, with 9 bases in between. The CDR3 DNA reads as TGTGCCAGTAGTATGGTTGGCCTCTACGAGCAGTACTTC. Translating gives CASSMVGLYEQYF. Full variable domain (remainder filled in from reference TRBV19 and TRBJ2-7): DGGITQSPKYLFRKEGQNVTLSCEQNLNHDAMYWYRQDPGQGLRLIYYSQIVNDFQKGDIAEGYSVSREKKESFPLTVTSAQKNPTAFYLCASSMVGLYEQYFGPGTRLTVT.

This clonotype was seen repeatedly, ten times or more. The chain uses TRBV5-1 and TRBJ2-7; D not resolved. This CDR3 is built from 12 residues. Trimming removed 4 bases at V and 4 bases at J, with 9 bases between. Germline V gene sequence: CDR1 SGHRS, CDR2 YFSETQ. The CDR3, as DNA: TGCGCCAGCAGCCATGACACTTACGAGCAGTACTTC. Translation: CASSHDTYEQYF.

This clonotype was counted many times. The J gene is TRBJ1-2, the V gene TRBV6-1; D gene unclear. CDR3 length: 12 amino acids. Trimming pared 2 bases from V and 6 bases from J, leaving 7 bases between. Germline loops: CDR1 MNHNS, CDR2 SASEGT. For the CDR3, the DNA is TGTGCCAGCAGTGAAAGAGGTGATGGCTACACCTTC. It specifies CASSERGDGYTF.